The clone carrying this TCR beta chain has a handful of counts. What it binds is not known. CDR1 and CDR2 from the germline V gene are SEHNR and FQNEAQ (reference sequence). This CDR3 contains 14 residues. With 2 bases removed from V and 0 bases from J, the gap between germline ends came to 7 bases. This record comes from a study of T cell responses to AZD1222 COVID-19 vaccine. Study-level findings and limits: Mapped onto spike, vaccine-associated CD4 TCRs spanned it and were dominant at 160-218 and 743-854.

The assay was immunoSEQ multiplex PCR, and TCRdb's table has in-frame clones only and misses some. The sample records 96,000 or so clones, under 90% being singletons. The material was peripheral blood, obtained on day 0 of AZD1222 vaccination. This clonotype was obtained from an adult in good health. V usage is TRBV7-9 and J usage is TRBJ1-2; D unclear. Written as DNA, the CDR3 is TGTGCCAGCAGCTTACGGGAAGCTAACTATGGCTACACCTTC. Amino acid sequence: CASSLREANYGYTF.